The TCR beta chain described here comes from a study of human T cells and chemical hapten exposure. Broader study findings: It was expanded TCRs that formed significantly more large CDR3 similarity clusters than controls did.

The library attached unique molecular identifiers to individual cDNA molecules. TCRdb itself ran the RACE reads through MiXCR, one entry per CDR3 protein. The sample has some 150,000 distinct CDR3 sequences, 12% seen once; the top ten hold 1.3% to 1.5%. This clonotype occurred a few times. The antigen remains undetermined. Time point described: patch test 2, 6 weeks after DPC sensitization. Treatment reported: therapeutic diphenylcyclopropenone sensitization with weekly scalp DPC. Trimming stripped 1 base from V and 3 bases from J, with 10 bases between. In germline, CDR1 is SEHNR, CDR2 FQNEAQ (reference sequence). The CDR3 is made up of 14 amino acids.

V gene TRBV7-9 combines with J gene TRBJ2-7, with D possibly being TRBD2 (5 bases). Sequenced material: whole blood, taken in connection with sensitization to the hapten diphenylcyclopropenone (DPC). The clonotype originates from a woman between 50 and 59 years old with alopecia areata. Some clones in this sample may be carry-over from other donors' samples. CDR3 in amino acids: CASSLVASSYEQYF. As DNA, the CDR3 is TGTGCCAGCAGCTTAGTTGCTAGCAGCTACGAGCAGTACTTC. Drawing the rest from reference TRBV7-9 and TRBJ2-7, the complete variable domain is DTGVSQNPRHKITKRGQNVTFRCDPISEHNRLYWYRQTLGQGPEFLTYFQNEAQLEKSRLLSDRFSAERPKGSFSTLEIQRTEQGDSAMYLCASSLVASSYEQYFGPGTRLTVT.